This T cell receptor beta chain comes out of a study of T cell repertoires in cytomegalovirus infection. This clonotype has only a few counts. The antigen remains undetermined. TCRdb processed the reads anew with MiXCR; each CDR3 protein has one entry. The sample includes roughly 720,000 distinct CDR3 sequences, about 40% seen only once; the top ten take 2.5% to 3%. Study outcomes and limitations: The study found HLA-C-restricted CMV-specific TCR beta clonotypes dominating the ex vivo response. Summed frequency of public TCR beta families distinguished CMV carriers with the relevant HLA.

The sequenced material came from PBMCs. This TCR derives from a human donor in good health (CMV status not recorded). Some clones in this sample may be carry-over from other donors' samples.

Written as DNA, the CDR3 is TGTGCCAGCAGCTTAATCGGGACAGGGGGTCGAAGTGAGCAGTTCTTC. This codes for CASSLIGTGGRSEQFF. This chain uses TRBV7-2 with TRBJ2-1, with 11 bases matching TRBD1. Germline V CDR1 and CDR2: SGHTA, FQGNSA. After removal of 2 bases from V and 9 bases from J, the junction contained 9 bases not matched to a gene. The CDR3 loop spans 16 amino acids.